These T cell receptor beta chains were read from a single sample in a study of OX40 agonist ivuxolimab in advanced cancers. Profiled with immunoSEQ multiplex PCR; TCRdb holds only in-frame clones, not every one. The sample records approximately 71,000 clones, 80% to 85% being singletons. The sequencing used CD4+ or CD8+ T cells sorted from blood, collected in a trial of the OX40 agonist ivuxolimab. The receptor set was obtained from an adult with an advanced solid tumor such as melanoma, head and neck, liver or kidney cancer. Both conserved end residues are part of each CDR3. The D gene is left open where the match is weak. Some rows have no size entry. The others give once, few or many, or a class for an expanded clone.

J gene,clone size,D gene,V gene,CDR3 DNA,CDR3 protein
TRBJ2-2,.,.,TRBV7-3,TGTGCCAGCAGCTTAGGTCAGGCGGGAATAGGCACCGGGGAGCTGTTTTTT,CASSLGQAGIGTGELFF
TRBJ2-1,.,TRBD2,TRBV10-2,TGCGCCAGCAGTGACCGACTAGCGGGGGGGATTGAGCAGTTCTTC,CASSDRLAGGIEQFF
TRBJ2-7,.,TRBD1,TRBV30,TGTGCCTGGAGTACCCAACAGGGGGACGAGCAGTACTTC,CAWSTQQGDEQYF
TRBJ2-5,.,.,TRBV5-4,TGTGCCAGCAGTCTCCAGGGAGGAGAGACCCAGTACTTC,CASSLQGGETQYF
TRBJ1-2,many,TRBD1,TRBV9,TGTGCCAGCAGCGCTAACCAGGGGGCCTATGGCTACACCTTC,CASSANQGAYGYTF
TRBJ2-1,.,TRBD2,TRBV19,TGTGCCAGTAGCGCCGGGGGGGCGGGAGGCCACAATGAGCAGTTCTTC,CASSAGGAGGHNEQFF
TRBJ1-2,.,.,TRBV6-5,TGTGCCAGCAGTTATGGGGGCGCTGACAACTATGGCTACACCTTC,CASSYGGADNYGYTF
TRBJ1-5,.,.,TRBV7-8,TGTGCCAGCAGCCATGGACAGAATAATCAGCCCCAGCATTTT,CASSHGQNNQPQHF
TRBJ2-2,few,TRBD2,TRBV7-3,TGTGCCAGCCCCCAAAGCGGGAGGGCAATCACCGGGGAGCTGTTTTTT,CASPQSGRAITGELFF
TRBJ1-1,few,.,TRBV9,TGTGCCAGCAGCGTAGACAATGGCGATAACACTGAAGCTTTCTTT,CASSVDNGDNTEAFF
TRBJ2-7,few,.,TRBV4-2,TGTGCCAGCAGCCGGGACTGGGGAAGCTCCTACGAGCAGTACTTC,CASSRDWGSSYEQYF
TRBJ2-3,.,.,TRBV6-4,TGTGCCAGCAGTGTTGGGGGCACCCCCGATACGCAGTATTTT,CASSVGGTPDTQYF
TRBJ2-1,.,.,TRBV28,TGTGCCAGCAGTCAAGCAGGGATGGGGGGTTACAATGAGCAGTTCTTC,CASSQAGMGGYNEQFF
TRBJ2-5,.,.,TRBV5-1,TGCGCCAGCAGCTTGGAAGGGCGGGGAGGATCTCAAGAGACCCAGTACTTC,CASSLEGRGGSQETQYF
TRBJ1-2,.,TRBD1,TRBV29-1,TGCAGCGTTGAAATCCACAGGGGCCACTATGGCTACACCTTC,CSVEIHRGHYGYTF
TRBJ1-2,.,.,TRBV27,TGTGCCAGCAGTCCGACTAACTATGGCTACACCTTC,CASSPTNYGYTF
TRBJ1-1,few,.,TRBV9,TGTGCCAGCACCCCAAGGGGGGGCTCCCCTGAAGCTTTCTTT,CASTPRGGSPEAFF
TRBJ2-7,once,TRBD1,TRBV4-3,TGCGCCAGCAGCCATGGGACAGGAAACTACGAGCAGTACTTC,CASSHGTGNYEQYF
TRBJ1-5,few,.,TRBV4-1,TGCGCCAGCAGCCAAGATTGGCCACTTGATAGCAATCAGCCCCAGCATTTT,CASSQDWPLDSNQPQHF
TRBJ2-1,.,.,TRBV16,TGTGCCAGCATCCGCTCGGGGGTGGATGAGCAGTTCTTC,CASIRSGVDEQFF
TRBJ2-1,once,TRBD2,TRBV7-2,TGTGCCAGCAGCTTAGCTCCTAGCGGGAATGAGCAGTTCTTC,CASSLAPSGNEQFF
TRBJ2-3,.,TRBD2,TRBV14,TGTGCCAGCAGCCAGTGGCCGGGGGGGGGCGCAGATACGCAGTATTTT,CASSQWPGGGADTQYF
TRBJ2-3,.,.,TRBV19,TGTGCCACAAACCCTAGGGGCAGGAGCACAGATACGCAGTATTTT,CATNPRGRSTDTQYF
TRBJ2-3,.,.,TRBV30,TGTGCCTGGAGTGTACCCGGGGATAGCACAGATACGCAGTATTTT,CAWSVPGDSTDTQYF
TRBJ2-1,.,TRBD1,TRBV19,TGTGCCAGTAGTATCGGACAGGGATACAATGAGCAGTTCTTC,CASSIGQGYNEQFF
TRBJ2-3,once,TRBD2,TRBV15,TGTGCCACCACCCCGGCGGGGGGCGCGACGAATACGCAGTATTTT,CATTPAGGATNTQYF
TRBJ1-1,.,.,TRBV6-5,TGTGCCAGCAGTTACTCGCAGGGGAACACTGAAGCTTTCTTT,CASSYSQGNTEAFF
TRBJ2-5,.,.,TRBV27,TGTGCCAGCAGGCGAAAAGAGACCCAGTACTTC,CASRRKETQYF
TRBJ2-1,.,.,TRBV5-4,TGTGCCAGCAGCTTACCCGGGACACTCTACAATGAGCAGTTCTTC,CASSLPGTLYNEQFF
TRBJ2-3,.,.,TRBV2,TGTGCCAGCAGTGACGATGGGGGGGCCCCAGATACGCAGTATTTT,CASSDDGGAPDTQYF
TRBJ1-4,.,TRBD1,TRBV7-2,TGTGCCAGCAGCTCCGACAGGGGAGTTAATGAAAAACTGTTTTTT,CASSSDRGVNEKLFF
TRBJ1-1,.,.,TRBV10-1,TGCGCCAGCAGTGAGACGGGTTTTGGGAACACTGAAGCTTTCTTT,CASSETGFGNTEAFF
TRBJ1-3,.,.,TRBV5-1,TGCACCAGCAGCCCCATCGGGTCTGGAAACACCATATATTTT,CTSSPIGSGNTIYF
TRBJ2-5,.,.,TRBV14,TGTGCCAGCAGCCAAGGAGTGACCCAGGGGACCCAGTACTTC,CASSQGVTQGTQYF
TRBJ2-3,.,.,TRBV4-3,TGCGCCAGCAGCCAGCTACCGGGGTCTATAGCGGCGCGCACAGATACGCAGTATTTT,CASSQLPGSIAARTDTQYF
TRBJ2-2,.,TRBD2,TRBV28,TGTGCCAGCAGTGCCCGGACTTGGCTAGCGGGGGGAGAGAACACCGGGGAGCTGTTTTTT,CASSARTWLAGGENTGELFF
TRBJ2-4,.,TRBD1,TRBV6-6,TGTGCCAGCACCACGACAGGGGGTCGTGCCAAAAACATTCAGTACTTC,CASTTTGGRAKNIQYF
TRBJ2-1,.,TRBD2,TRBV5-1,TGCGCCAGCGGGAGCGGGAGGCCCTGGAATGAGCAGTTCTTC,CASGSGRPWNEQFF
TRBJ2-7,.,TRBD1,TRBV27,TGTGCCAGCAGCTTATTGACAGGGGGATACTCCTACGAGCAGTACTTC,CASSLLTGGYSYEQYF
TRBJ2-2,.,.,TRBV7-8,TGTGCCAGCAGCTTAACACCGGGCGGGGGCATCGGCACCGGGGAGCTGTTTTTT,CASSLTPGGGIGTGELFF
TRBJ2-2,.,.,TRBV5-1,TGCGCCAGCAGCTTGGCCGTCGGAGGCACCGGGGAGCTGTTTTTT,CASSLAVGGTGELFF
TRBJ1-5,once,.,TRBV18,TGTGCCAGCTCACCACTTCACGATCAGCCCCAGCATTTT,CASSPLHDQPQHF
TRBJ2-2,.,.,TRBV28,TGTGCCACCGAGGGGGGGTCGACCGGGGAGCTGTTTTTT,CATEGGSTGELFF
TRBJ2-3,.,.,TRBV27,TGTGCCACCAGGGCGCCGGCAGATACGCAGTATTTT,CATRAPADTQYF
TRBJ2-1,few,.,TRBV7-8,TGTGCCAGCAGCTTATCCCCACCGGGCCCCAGGCCTAATGAGCAGTTCTTC,CASSLSPPGPRPNEQFF
TRBJ1-2,.,TRBD1,TRBV7-9,TGTGCCAGCAGCTGGCGGACAGGGGCAAACTATGGCTACACCTTC,CASSWRTGANYGYTF
TRBJ2-2,.,TRBD1,TRBV27,TGTGCCAGCGGCTTACGGGGACAGGGGGAATTCGCCGGGGAGCTGTTTTTT,CASGLRGQGEFAGELFF
TRBJ1-2,once,.,TRBV7-2,TGTGCCAGCAGCTTGTCGAGACAGTCATATGGCTACACCTTC,CASSLSRQSYGYTF
TRBJ1-1,few,.,TRBV12-5,TGTGCTAGTGGTTTCACCGGGGCCACTGAAGCTTTCTTT,CASGFTGATEAFF
TRBJ1-5,.,TRBD1,TRBV30,TGTGCCTGGAGTCGACAGGGCGGGGGTCAGCCCCAGCATTTT,CAWSRQGGGQPQHF
TRBJ2-5,.,.,TRBV7-2,TGTGCCAGCAGCCGCCGCGGCCCAGGGGCGCCTAGCGGTAAAGAGACCCAGTACTTC,CASSRRGPGAPSGKETQYF
TRBJ1-1,.,TRBD1,TRBV5-5,TGTGCCAGCAGCTTTGGACAGGGATTCACTGAAGCTTTCTTT,CASSFGQGFTEAFF
TRBJ1-1,few,.,TRBV4-3,TGCGCCAGCAGCCAGAGGGGGGGCAGTGGCACTGAAGCTTTCTTT,CASSQRGGSGTEAFF
TRBJ2-3,.,.,TRBV30,TGTGCCTGGGAATTTGGGAATACGCAGTATTTT,CAWEFGNTQYF
TRBJ2-1,.,.,TRBV6-6,TGTGCCAGCCTTGTAGACGGTGAGCAGTTCTTC,CASLVDGEQFF